The 18 T cell receptor beta chains in this list originate from one sample, sequenced in a study of identical twins. TCRdb re-called the 5' RACE reads with MiXCR, one entry per CDR3 protein. The profile shows hundreds of thousands of distinct CDR3 sequences, less than 10% of them singletons. The sample was also linked to a second study, of yellow fever vaccine responses in identical twins.

Sample: PBMCs. The receptor set was obtained from a young woman in good health.

The rearrangement links TRBV7-9 to TRBJ2-3; no firm D call. V was shortened by 4 bases and J by 4 bases, with 18 bases between the two germline ends. The CDR3 consists of 16 residues. Germline CDR1 SEHNR, CDR2 FQNEAQ (reference sequence). In nucleotides, the CDR3 is TGTGCCAGCAGCTCCCTCAGGCTCCAGATAGCAGATACGCAGTATTTT. This gives the protein CASSSLRLQIADTQYF.

V is TRBV19 and J is TRBJ1-5; TRBD1 matches 9 bases. V lost 10 bases and J lost 2; bases outside the gene matches: 3. This CDR3 has 13 residues. CDR1 LNHDA and CDR2 SQIVND come from the germline V gene (reference sequence). CDR3 coding DNA: TGTGCCACCCGGACAGGGGGCAATCAGCCCCAGCATTTT. This gives the protein CATRTGGNQPQHF. Combining the CDR3 with reference TRBV19 and TRBJ1-5 gives the whole variable domain DGGITQSPKYLFRKEGQNVTLSCEQNLNHDAMYWYRQDPGQGLRLIYYSQIVNDFQKGDIAEGYSVSREKKESFPLTVTSAQKNPTAFYLCATRTGGNQPQHFGDGTRLSIL.

This clonotype has a count of ten or more. J is TRBJ2-7 and V is TRBV12-3 or TRBV12-4; D remains unclear. Trimming shortened V by 0 bases and J by 4 bases, and 10 bases separated the two germline ends. This CDR3 has 14 amino acids. CDR3 nucleotide sequence: TGTGCCAGCAGTTTAGCGGGGTCTGGGTACGAGCAGTACTTC. Encoded protein: CASSLAGSGYEQYF.

This clonotype came up a few times. The chain recombines TRBV20-1 with TRBJ2-3; D ambiguous. Germline V gene sequence: CDR1 DFQATT, CDR2 SNEGSKA (reference sequence). The CDR3 has 12 residues. Trimming left V 5 bases short and J 4 bases short, with 10 bases between. The CDR3 protein is CSADSSSDTQYF. The CDR3 nucleotides are TGCAGTGCTGACTCTAGTTCAGATACGCAGTATTTT.

The chain couples TRBV20-1 to TRBJ2-7; 13 bases are a match to TRBD2. CDR3 length: 14 amino acids. The ends lost 6 bases at V and 4 bases at J; junction bases unmatched: 6. Looked up from germline, CDR1 is DFQATT and CDR2 is SNEGSKA (reference sequence). Here the CDR3 reads CSAAGLAGEYEQYF. Here the CDR3 DNA reads TGCAGTGCCGCCGGACTAGCGGGAGAGTACGAGCAGTACTTC.

V is TRBV19 and J is TRBJ2-7; maybe TRBD1 (7 bases). CDR3 length: 13 amino acids. Germline V gene sequence: CDR1 LNHDA, CDR2 SQIVND (reference sequence). V was clipped by 4 bases and J by 5 bases, with 12 bases between them. CDR3 DNA: TGTGCCAGTAGTAATCCAGGGGGGCACGAGCAGTACTTC. Its translation: CASSNPGGHEQYF.

This chain connects TRBV9 to TRBJ2-2; 8 bases are shared with TRBD2. The CDR3 consists of 17 residues. Germline CDR1 is SGDLS and CDR2 is YYNGEE. V was pared by 4 bases and J by 2 bases, with 10 bases of the junction left unmatched. The CDR3 DNA is TGTGCCAGCAGCCAGGCCTTTCGGACTAGCAACACCGGGGAGCTGTTTTTT. It yields the protein CASSQAFRTSNTGELFF.

The chain recombines TRBV6-5 with TRBJ2-5; D not certain. The CDR3 spans 14 residues. Per germline, CDR1 MNHEY and CDR2 SVGAGI. V dropped 2 bases and J dropped 3 bases, with 10 bases sitting between them. In DNA form, the CDR3 reads TGTGCCAGCAGTTACGAGTTTTTAGAAGAGACCCAGTACTTC. Translating it yields CASSYEFLEETQYF.

This clonotype was found a few times. The gene calls are TRBV7-9 and TRBJ1-4, with D maybe TRBD1 (5 bases). The CDR3 extends over 15 amino acids. Germline loops: CDR1 SEHNR, CDR2 FQNEAQ (reference sequence). The germline V and J ends were trimmed by 5 bases and 6 bases, with 16 bases remaining between them. The chain's CDR3 is CASSHHPTGHEKLFF. CDR3 nucleotide sequence: TGTGCCAGCAGCCATCATCCGACGGGACATGAAAAACTGTTTTTT.

The CDR3 is CAWSGGGGRETQYF. The CDR3 nucleotides read TGTGCCTGGAGTGGAGGAGGGGGTAGAGAGACCCAGTACTTC. The J gene is TRBJ2-5, the V gene TRBV30, with D possibly being TRBD1 or TRBD2 (6 bases each). CDR1 GTSNPN and CDR2 SVGIG come from the germline V gene (reference sequence). V was shortened by 1 base and J by 4 bases, with 13 bases between the two germline ends. The CDR3 is 14 residues long. The whole variable domain, remainder taken from reference TRBV30 and TRBJ2-5, is SQTIHQWPATLVQPVGSPLSLECTVEGTSNPNLYWYRQAAGRGLQLLFYSVGIGQISSEVPQNLSASRPQDRQFILSSKKLLLSDSGFYLCAWSGGGGRETQYFGPGTRLLVL.

This clonotype was seen repeatedly, ten times or more. J is TRBJ2-1 and V is TRBV5-1, with D perhaps TRBD1 or TRBD2 (5 bases each). The CDR3 consists of 15 residues. Trimming cost V 4 bases and J 0 bases, with 11 bases left between them. CDR1 and CDR2 from the germline V gene are SGHRS and YFSETQ. CDR3 sequence: CASSRDDPSYNEQFF. DNA of the CDR3: TGCGCCAGCAGCCGGGACGATCCCTCCTACAATGAGCAGTTCTTC. The variable domain in full, completed from reference TRBV5-1 and TRBJ2-1, reads KAGVTQTPRYLIKTRGQQVTLSCSPISGHRSVSWYQQTPGQGLQFLFEYFSETQRNKGNFPGRFSGRQFSNSRSEMNVSTLELGDSALYLCASSRDDPSYNEQFFGPGTRLTVL.

This clonotype was counted many times. The chain is built from TRBV5-6 and TRBJ2-5; D is perhaps TRBD1 (6 bases). Germline V gene data show CDR1 as SGHDT and CDR2 as YYEEEE. The CDR3 contains 13 residues. The germline V and J ends were trimmed by 4 bases and 4 bases, with 11 bases remaining between them. CDR3 bases: TGTGCCAGCAGCCGACAGGTGGGAGAGACCCAGTACTTC. It translates to CASSRQVGETQYF.

The chain links TRBV9 to TRBJ2-5, with a weak D call TRBD2 (5 bases). CDR1 is SGDLS and CDR2 is YYNGEE in the germline V gene. The CDR3 covers 15 residues. Trimming pared 1 base from V and 1 base from J, leaving 11 bases between. In nucleotides, the CDR3 is TGTGCCAGCAGCGTAAGCCAGCGGAGCCAAGAGACCCAGTACTTC. It translates to CASSVSQRSQETQYF.

The V and J genes are TRBV11-1 and TRBJ1-3; TRBD1 agrees at 9 bases. The CDR3 loop spans 16 amino acids. Trimming took 5 bases from V and 0 from J; bases not matched to a gene: 5. Germline CDR1 SGHAT, CDR2 FQDESV (reference sequence). Here the CDR3 reads CASSAGTGYSGNTIYF. The CDR3 coding sequence is TGTGCCAGCAGCGCCGGGACAGGGTACTCTGGAAACACCATATATTTT.

This clonotype was counted many times. The chain has TRBV28 and TRBJ1-6, with 8 bases fitting TRBD1. This CDR3 is built from 16 residues. After removal of 7 bases from V and 0 bases from J, the junction contained 5 bases not matched to a gene. CDR1 is MDHEN, CDR2 SYDVKM, per germline. In nucleotides, the CDR3 is TGTGCCAGCACCTGGGACAGGAGCTCCTATAATTCACCCCTCCACTTT. It yields the protein CASTWDRSSYNSPLHF.

This clonotype has ten or more counts. V and J are TRBV10-3 and TRBJ1-1, with 7 positions matching TRBD1. The V segment lost 4 bases and the J segment 4 bases; nucleotides outside the gene matches: 6. Per the germline V gene, CDR1 is ENHRY and CDR2 is SYGVKD. The CDR3 spans 14 residues. The CDR3 region is CAISGNGDSTEAFF. CDR3 bases: TGTGCCATCAGTGGTAACGGGGACAGCACTGAAGCTTTCTTT.

This clonotype was counted only a few times. J is TRBJ2-2 and V is TRBV10-1; 8 bases agree with TRBD1. The CDR3 covers 16 residues. Germline V gives CDR1 WNHNN, CDR2 SYGVQD (reference sequence). The V segment lost 4 bases and the J segment 1 base; nucleotides outside the gene matches: 5. The CDR3 reads CASSGQGSGNTGELFF. As DNA, the CDR3 is TGCGCCAGCAGTGGACAGGGGTCGGGGAACACCGGGGAGCTGTTTTTT.

The chain carries TRBV11-1 and TRBJ2-1; 13 bases match TRBD2. CDR3 size: 15 residues. CDR1 and CDR2 from the germline V gene are SGHAT and FQDESV (reference sequence). V was clipped by 5 bases and J by 7 bases; unmatched bases: 5. This CDR3 is CASSPTSGRENEQFF. CDR3 nucleotide sequence: TGTGCCAGCAGCCCCACTAGCGGGAGGGAGAATGAGCAGTTCTTC.